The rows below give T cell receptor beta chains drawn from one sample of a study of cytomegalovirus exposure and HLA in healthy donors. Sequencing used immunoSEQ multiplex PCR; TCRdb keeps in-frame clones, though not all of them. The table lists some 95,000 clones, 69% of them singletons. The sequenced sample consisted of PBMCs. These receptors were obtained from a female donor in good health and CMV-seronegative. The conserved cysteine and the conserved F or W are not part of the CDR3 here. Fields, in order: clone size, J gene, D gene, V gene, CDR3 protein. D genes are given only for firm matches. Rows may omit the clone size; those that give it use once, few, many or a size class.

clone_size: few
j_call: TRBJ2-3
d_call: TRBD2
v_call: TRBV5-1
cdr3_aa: ASSAGLAGVDTQY

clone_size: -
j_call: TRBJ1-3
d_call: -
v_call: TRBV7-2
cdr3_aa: ASRRQGSGNTIY

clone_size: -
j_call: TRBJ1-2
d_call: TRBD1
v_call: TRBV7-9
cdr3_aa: ASSTGTGDYGYT

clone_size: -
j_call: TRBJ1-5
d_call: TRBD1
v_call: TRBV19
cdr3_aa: ASSDGTGDRQPQH

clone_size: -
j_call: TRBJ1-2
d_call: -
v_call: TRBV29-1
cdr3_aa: SVESGPGYGYT

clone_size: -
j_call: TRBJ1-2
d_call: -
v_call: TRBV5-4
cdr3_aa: ASSLVGRES

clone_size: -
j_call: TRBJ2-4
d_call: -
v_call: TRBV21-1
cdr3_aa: ASSVRLAGVENIQY

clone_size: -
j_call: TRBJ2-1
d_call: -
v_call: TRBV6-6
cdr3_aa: ASSYGAGGLNEQF

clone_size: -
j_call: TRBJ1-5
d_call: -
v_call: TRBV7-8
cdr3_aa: ASSLGSRGQPQH

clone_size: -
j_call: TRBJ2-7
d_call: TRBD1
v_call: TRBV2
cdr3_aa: ASSEAGTGQREQY

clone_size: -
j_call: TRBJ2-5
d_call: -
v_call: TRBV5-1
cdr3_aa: ASSLGDSYQETQY

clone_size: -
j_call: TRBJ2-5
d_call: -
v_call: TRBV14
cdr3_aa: ASSQGQGSILETQY

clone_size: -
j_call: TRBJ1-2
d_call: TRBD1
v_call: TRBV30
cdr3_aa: AWSEGTGVFDGYT

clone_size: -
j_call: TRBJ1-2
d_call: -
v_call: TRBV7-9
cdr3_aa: ASSLGGGGAGYT

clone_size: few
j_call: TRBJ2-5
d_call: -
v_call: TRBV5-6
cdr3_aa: ASSNGETQY

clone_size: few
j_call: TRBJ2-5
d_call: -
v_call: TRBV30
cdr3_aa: AWRGGVGETQY

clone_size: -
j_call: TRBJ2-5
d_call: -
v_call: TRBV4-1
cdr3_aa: ASSLQGRETQY

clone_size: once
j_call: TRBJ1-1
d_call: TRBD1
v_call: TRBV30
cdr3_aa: AWSHRGTEAF

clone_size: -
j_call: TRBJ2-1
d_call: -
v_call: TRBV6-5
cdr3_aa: ASSNPWRDEQF

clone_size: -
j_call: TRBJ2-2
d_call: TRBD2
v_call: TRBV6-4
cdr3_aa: ASSERGGNTGELF

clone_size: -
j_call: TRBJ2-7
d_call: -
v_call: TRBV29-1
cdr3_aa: SVGQSSYEQY

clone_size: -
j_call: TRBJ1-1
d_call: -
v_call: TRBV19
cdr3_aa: ASSIGQKNTEAF

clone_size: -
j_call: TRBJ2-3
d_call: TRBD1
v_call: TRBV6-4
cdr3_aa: ASSEGQGATDTQY

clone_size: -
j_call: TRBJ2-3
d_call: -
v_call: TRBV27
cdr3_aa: ASSLPGERTDTQY

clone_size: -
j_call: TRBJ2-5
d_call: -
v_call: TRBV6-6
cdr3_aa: ASRPLFGEQETQY

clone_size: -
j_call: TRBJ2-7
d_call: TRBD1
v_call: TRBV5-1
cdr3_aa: ASSLVSLWPGQGRFSYEQY

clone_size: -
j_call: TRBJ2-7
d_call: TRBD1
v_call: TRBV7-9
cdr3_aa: ASSFRQGDSYEQY

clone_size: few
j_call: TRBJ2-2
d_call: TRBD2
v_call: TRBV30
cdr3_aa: AWSGGLAGVTGELF

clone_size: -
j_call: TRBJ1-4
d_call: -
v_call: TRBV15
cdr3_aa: ATSREKGRNEKLF

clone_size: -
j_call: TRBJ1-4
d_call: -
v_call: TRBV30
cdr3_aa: AWSGQNEKLF

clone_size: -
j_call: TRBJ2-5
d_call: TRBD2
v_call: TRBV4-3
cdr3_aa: ASSQLLAGEETQY

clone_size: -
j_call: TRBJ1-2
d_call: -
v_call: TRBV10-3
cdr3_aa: AIWGLQGGYT

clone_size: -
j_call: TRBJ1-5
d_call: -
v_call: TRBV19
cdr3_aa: ASSMNGYSNQPQH

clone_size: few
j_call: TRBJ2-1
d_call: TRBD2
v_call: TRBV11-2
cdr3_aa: ASSSGLAGVNREQF

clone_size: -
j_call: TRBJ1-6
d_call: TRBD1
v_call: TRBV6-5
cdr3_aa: ASSFPPGTDHSPLH

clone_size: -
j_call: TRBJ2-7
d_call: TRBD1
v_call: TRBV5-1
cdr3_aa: ASSFGTGTYEQY

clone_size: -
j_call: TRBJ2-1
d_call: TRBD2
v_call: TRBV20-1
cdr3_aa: SARSRTSAF

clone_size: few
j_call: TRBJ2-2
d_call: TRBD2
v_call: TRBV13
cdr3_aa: ASSRGPTSGIEGELF

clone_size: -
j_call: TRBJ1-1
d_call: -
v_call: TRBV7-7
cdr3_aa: ASSLEQNTEAF

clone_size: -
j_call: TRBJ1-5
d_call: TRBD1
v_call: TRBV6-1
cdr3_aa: ASSRDRVNQPQH

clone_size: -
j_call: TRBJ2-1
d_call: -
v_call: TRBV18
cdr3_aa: ASSPYIRRDNEQF

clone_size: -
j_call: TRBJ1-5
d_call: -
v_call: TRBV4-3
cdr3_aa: ASSQAILQPQH

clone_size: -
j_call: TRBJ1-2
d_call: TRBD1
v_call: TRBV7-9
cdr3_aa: ASSFGQGAGGYT

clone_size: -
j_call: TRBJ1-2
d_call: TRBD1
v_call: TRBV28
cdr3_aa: ASSLLTGTGYGYT

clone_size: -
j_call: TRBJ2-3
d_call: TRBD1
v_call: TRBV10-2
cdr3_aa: ASNGQGNTDTQY

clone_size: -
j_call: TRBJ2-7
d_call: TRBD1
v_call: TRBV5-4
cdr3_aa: ASSFGTGTYEQY

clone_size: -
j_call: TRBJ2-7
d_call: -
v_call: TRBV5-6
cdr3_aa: ASSLDMGRTYEQY